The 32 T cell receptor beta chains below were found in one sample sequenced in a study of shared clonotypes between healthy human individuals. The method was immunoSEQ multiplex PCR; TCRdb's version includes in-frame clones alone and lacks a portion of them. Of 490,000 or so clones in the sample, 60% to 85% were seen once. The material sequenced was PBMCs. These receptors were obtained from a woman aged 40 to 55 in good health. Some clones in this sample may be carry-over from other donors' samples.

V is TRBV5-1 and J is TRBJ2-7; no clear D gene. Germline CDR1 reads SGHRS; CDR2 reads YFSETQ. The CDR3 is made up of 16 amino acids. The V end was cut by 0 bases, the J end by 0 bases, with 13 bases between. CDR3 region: CASSLGPYQVSYEQYF. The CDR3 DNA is TGCGCCAGCAGCTTGGGACCCTACCAGGTCTCCTACGAGCAGTACTTC.

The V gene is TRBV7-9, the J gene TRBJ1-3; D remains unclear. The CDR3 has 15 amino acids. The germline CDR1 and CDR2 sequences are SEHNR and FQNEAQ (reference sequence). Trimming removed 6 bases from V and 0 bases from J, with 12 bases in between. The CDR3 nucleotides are TGTGCCAGCAGATCAACCGCTATCTCTGGAAACACCATATATTTT. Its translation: CASRSTAISGNTIYF.

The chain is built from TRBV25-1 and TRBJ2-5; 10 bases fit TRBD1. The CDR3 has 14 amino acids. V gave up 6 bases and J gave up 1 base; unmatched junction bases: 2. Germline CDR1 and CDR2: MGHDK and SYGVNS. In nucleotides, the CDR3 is TGTGCCAGCAGGGGGGACAGGGGCCAAGAGACCCAGTACTTC. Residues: CASRGDRGQETQYF.

CDR3 nucleotide sequence: TGTGCCAGCTCACGCGACAGGGGGCAGGCCCAGCATTTT. Protein: CASSRDRGQAQHF. The V call is TRBV18, the J call TRBJ1-5; 10 bases are shared with TRBD1. Germline V gives CDR1 KGHSH, CDR2 LQKENI. Trimming at V came to 4 bases and at J to 11 bases, leaving 5 bases not matched to a gene. There are 13 residues in the CDR3.

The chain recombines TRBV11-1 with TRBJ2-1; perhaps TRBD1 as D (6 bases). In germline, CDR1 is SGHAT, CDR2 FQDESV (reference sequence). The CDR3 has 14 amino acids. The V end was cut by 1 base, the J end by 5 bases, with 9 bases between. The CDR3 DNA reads TGTGCCAGCAGCTTAGTTAACAGGGACAATGAGCAGTTCTTC. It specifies CASSLVNRDNEQFF.

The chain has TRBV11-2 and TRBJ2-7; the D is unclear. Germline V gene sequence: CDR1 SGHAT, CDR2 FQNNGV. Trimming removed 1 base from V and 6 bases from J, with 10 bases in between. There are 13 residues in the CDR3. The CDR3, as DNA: TGTGCCAGCAGCTTAGGACTTTCCGTCGAGCAGTACTTC. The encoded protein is CASSLGLSVEQYF. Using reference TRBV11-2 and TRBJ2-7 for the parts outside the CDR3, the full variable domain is EAGVAQSPRYKIIEKRQSVAFWCNPISGHATLYWYQQILGQGPKLLIQFQNNGVVDDSQLPKDRFSAERLKGVDSTLKIQPAKLEDSAVYLCASSLGLSVEQYFGPGTRLTVT.

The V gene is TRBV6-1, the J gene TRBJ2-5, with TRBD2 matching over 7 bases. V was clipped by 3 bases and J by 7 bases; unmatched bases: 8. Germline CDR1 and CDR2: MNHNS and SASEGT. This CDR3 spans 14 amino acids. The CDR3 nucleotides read TGTGCCAGCAGTGACATGTTGGGAGGGCCGACCCAGTACTTC. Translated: CASSDMLGGPTQYF.

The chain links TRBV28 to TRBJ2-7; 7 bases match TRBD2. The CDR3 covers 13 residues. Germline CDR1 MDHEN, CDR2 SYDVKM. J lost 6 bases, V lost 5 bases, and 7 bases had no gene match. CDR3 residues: CASSPTRTSEQYF. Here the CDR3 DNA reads TGTGCCAGCAGTCCAACTCGGACTAGCGAGCAGTACTTC.

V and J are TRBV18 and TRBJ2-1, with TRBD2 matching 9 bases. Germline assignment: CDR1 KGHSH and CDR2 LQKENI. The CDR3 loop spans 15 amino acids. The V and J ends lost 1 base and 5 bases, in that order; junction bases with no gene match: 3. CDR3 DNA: TGTGCCAGCTCACCACTAGCGGGAGTGCACAATGAGCAGTTCTTC. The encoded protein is CASSPLAGVHNEQFF.

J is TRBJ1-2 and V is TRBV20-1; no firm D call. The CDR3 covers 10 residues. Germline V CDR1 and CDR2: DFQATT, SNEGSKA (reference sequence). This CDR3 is CARARSGYTF. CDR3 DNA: TGCGCACGGGCCAGATCGGGCTACACCTTC.

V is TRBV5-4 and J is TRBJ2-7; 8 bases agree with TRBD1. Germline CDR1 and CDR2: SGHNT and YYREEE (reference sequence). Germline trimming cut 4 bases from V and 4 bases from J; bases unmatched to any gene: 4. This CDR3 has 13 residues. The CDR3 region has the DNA TGTGCCAGCAGCGAGGGACAGGTTTACGAGCAGTACTTC. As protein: CASSEGQVYEQYF.

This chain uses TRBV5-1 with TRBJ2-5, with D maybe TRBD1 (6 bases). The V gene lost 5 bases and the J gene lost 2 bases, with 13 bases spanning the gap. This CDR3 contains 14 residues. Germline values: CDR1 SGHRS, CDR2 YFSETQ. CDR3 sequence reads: CASRFTGLQETQYF. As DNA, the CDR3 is TGCGCCAGCAGATTTACAGGGTTGCAAGAGACCCAGTACTTC. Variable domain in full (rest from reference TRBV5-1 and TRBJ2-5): KAGVTQTPRYLIKTRGQQVTLSCSPISGHRSVSWYQQTPGQGLQFLFEYFSETQRNKGNFPGRFSGRQFSNSRSEMNVSTLELGDSALYLCASRFTGLQETQYFGPGTRLLVL.

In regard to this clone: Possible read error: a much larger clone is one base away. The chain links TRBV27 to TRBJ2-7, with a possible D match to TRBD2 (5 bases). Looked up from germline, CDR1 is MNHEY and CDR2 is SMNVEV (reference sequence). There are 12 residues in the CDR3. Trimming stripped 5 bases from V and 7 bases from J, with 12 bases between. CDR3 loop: CASSPGVREQYF. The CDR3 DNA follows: TGTGCCAGCAGTCCCGGGGTGAGGGAGCAGTACTTC.

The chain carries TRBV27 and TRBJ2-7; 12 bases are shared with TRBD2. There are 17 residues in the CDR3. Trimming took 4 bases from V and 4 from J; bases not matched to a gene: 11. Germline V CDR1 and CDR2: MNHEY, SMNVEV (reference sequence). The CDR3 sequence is CASSSLTSGRVNYEQYF. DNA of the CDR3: TGTGCCAGCAGTTCCTTGACTAGCGGGAGAGTAAATTACGAGCAGTACTTC.

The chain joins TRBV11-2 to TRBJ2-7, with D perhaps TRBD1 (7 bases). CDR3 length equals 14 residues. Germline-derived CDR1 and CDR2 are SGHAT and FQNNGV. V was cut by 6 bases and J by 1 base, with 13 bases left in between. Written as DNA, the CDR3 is TGTGCCAGCAGTCCCAGGGGGACTTCCTACGAGCAGTACTTC. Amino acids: CASSPRGTSYEQYF.

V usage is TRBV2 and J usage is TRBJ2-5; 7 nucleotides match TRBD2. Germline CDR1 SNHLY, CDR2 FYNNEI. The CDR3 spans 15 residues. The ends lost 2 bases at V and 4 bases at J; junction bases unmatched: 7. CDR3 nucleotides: TGTGCCAGCAGTGAACGAGCGGGAATGAGAGAGACCCAGTACTTC. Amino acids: CASSERAGMRETQYF.

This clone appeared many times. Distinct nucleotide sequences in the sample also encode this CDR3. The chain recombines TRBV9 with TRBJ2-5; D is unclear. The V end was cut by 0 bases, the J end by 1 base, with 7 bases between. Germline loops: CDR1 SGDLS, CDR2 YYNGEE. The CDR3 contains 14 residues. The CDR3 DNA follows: TGTGCCAGCAGCGTAGGGCAGATCCAAGAGACCCAGTACTTC. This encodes CASSVGQIQETQYF.

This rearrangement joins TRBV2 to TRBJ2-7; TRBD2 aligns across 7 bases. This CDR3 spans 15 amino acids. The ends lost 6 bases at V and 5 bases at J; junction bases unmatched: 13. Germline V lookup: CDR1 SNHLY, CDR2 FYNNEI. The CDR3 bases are TGTGCCAGCAGCCCCATTGGCGGGGGATGGGACGAGCAGTACTTC. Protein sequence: CASSPIGGGWDEQYF.

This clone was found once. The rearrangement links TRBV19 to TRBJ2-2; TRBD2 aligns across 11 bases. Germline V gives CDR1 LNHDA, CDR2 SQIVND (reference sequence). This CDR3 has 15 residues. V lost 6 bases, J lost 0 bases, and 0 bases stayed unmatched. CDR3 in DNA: TGTGCCAGTAGGACTAGCGGGGCGAACACCGGGGAGCTGTTTTTT. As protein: CASRTSGANTGELFF.

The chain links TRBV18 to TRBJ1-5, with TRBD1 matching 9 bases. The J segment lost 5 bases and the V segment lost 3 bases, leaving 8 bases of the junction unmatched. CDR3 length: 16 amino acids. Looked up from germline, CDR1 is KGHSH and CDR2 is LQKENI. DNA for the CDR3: TGTGCCAGCTCACCCCAGGGACAGGGCGGAGATCAGCCCCAGCATTTT. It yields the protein CASSPQGQGGDQPQHF. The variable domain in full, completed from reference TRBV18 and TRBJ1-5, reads NAGVMQNPRHLVRRRGQEARLRCSPMKGHSHVYWYRQLPEEGLKFMVYLQKENIIDESGMPKERFSAEFPKEGPSILRIQQVVRGDSAAYFCASSPQGQGGDQPQHFGDGTRLSIL.

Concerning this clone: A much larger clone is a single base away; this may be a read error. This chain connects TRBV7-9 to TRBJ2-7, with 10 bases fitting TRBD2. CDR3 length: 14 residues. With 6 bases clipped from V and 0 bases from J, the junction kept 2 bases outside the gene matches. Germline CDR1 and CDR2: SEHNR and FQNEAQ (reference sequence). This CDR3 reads CASSRTSGSYEQYF. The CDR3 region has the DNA TGTGCCAGCAGTCGGACTAGCGGCTCCTACGAGCAGTACTTC. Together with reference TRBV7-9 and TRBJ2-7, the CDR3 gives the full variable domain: DTGVSQNPRHKITKRGQNVTFRCDPISEHNRLYWYRQTLGQGPEFLTYFQNEAQLEKSRLLSDRFSAERPKGSFSTLEIQRTEQGDSAMYLCASSRTSGSYEQYFGPGTRLTVT.

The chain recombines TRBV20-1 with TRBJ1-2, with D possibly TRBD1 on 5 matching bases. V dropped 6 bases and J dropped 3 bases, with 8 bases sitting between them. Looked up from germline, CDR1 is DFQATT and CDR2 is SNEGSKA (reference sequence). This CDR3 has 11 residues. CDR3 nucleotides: TGCAGTGCGGACACGGACTATGGCTACACCTTC. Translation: CSADTDYGYTF.

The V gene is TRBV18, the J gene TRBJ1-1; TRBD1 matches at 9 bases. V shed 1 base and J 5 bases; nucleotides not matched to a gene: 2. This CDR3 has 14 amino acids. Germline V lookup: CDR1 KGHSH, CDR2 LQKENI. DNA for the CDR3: TGTGCCAGCTCACCACGGGGACAGGGAACTGAAGCTTTCTTT. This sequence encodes CASSPRGQGTEAFF. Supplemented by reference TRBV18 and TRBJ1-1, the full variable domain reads NAGVMQNPRHLVRRRGQEARLRCSPMKGHSHVYWYRQLPEEGLKFMVYLQKENIIDESGMPKERFSAEFPKEGPSILRIQQVVRGDSAAYFCASSPRGQGTEAFFGQGTRLTVV.

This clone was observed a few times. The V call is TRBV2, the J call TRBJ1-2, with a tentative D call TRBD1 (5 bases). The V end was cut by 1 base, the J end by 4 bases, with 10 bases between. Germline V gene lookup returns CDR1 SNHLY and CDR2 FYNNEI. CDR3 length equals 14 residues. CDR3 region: CASSEGWQGYGYTF. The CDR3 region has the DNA TGTGCCAGCAGTGAAGGATGGCAGGGCTATGGCTACACCTTC. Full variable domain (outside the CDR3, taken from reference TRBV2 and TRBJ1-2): EPEVTQTPSHQVTQMGQEVILRCVPISNHLYFYWYRQILGQKVEFLVSFYNNEISEKSEIFDDQFSVERPDGSNFTLKIRSTKLEDSAMYFCASSEGWQGYGYTFGSGTRLTVV.

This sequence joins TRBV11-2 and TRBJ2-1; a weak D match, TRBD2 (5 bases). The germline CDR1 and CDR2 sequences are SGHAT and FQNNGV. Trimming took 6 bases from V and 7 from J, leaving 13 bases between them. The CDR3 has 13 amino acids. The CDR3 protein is CASSPRRVNEQFF. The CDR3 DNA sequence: TGTGCCAGCAGTCCAAGGCGGGTTAATGAGCAGTTCTTC.

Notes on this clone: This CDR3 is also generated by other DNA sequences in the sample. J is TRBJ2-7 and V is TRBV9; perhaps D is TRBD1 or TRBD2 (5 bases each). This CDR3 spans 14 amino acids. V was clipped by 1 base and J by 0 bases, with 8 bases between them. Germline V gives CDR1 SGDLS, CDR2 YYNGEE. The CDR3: CASSVSGASYEQYF. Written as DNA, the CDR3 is TGTGCCAGCAGCGTATCCGGGGCCTCCTACGAGCAGTACTTC.

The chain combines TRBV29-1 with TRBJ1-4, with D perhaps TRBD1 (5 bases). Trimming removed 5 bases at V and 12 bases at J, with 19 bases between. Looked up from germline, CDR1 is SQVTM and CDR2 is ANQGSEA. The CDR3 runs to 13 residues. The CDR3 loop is CSVWGSGSGELFF. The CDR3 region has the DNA TGCAGCGTTTGGGGTTCAGGGTCGGGTGAACTGTTTTTT. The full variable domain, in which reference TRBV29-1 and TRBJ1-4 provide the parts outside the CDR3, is SAVISQKPSRDICQRGTSLTIQCQVDSQVTMMFWYRQQPGQSLTLIATANQGSEATYESGFVIDKFPISRPNLTFSTLTVSNMSPEDSSIYLCSVWGSGSGELFFGSGTQLSVL.

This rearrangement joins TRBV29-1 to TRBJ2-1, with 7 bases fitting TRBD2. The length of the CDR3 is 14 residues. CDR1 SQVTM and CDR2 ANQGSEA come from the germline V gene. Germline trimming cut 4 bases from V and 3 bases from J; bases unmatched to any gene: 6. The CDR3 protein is CSVGTPGGYNEQFF. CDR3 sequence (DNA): TGCAGCGTTGGTACCCCGGGGGGCTACAATGAGCAGTTCTTC.

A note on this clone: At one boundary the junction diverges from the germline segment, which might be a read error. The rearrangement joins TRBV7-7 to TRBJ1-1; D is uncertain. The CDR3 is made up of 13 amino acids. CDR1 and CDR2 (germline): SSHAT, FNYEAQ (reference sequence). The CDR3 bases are TGTGCTAGCAGCTTAGGGCCCGACACTGAAGCTTTCTTT. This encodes CASSLGPDTEAFF. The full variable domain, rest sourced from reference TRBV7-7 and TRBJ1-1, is GAGVSQSPRYKVTKRGQDVTLRCDPISSHATLYWYQQALGQGPEFLTYFNYEAQPDKSGLPSDRFSAERPEGSISTLTIQRTEQRDSAMYRCASSLGPDTEAFFGQGTRLTVV.

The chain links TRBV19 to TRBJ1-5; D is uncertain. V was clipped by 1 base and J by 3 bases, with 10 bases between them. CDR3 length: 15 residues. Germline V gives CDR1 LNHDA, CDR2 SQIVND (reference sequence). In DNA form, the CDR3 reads TGTGCCAGTAGTATAGCGAGGCAGGTCAATCAGCCCCAGCATTTT. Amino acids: CASSIARQVNQPQHF.

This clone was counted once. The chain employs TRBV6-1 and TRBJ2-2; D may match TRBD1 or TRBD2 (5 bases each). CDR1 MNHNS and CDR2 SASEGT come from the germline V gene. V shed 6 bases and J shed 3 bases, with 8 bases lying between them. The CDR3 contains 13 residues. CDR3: CASRGTDTGELFF. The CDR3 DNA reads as TGTGCCAGCAGAGGGACGGACACCGGGGAGCTGTTTTTT.

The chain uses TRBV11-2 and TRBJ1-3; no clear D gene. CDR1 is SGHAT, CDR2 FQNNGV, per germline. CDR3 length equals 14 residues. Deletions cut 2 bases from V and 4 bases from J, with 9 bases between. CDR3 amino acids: CASSLFNYGNTIYF. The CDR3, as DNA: TGTGCCAGCAGCTTATTCAATTACGGAAACACCATATATTTT.